This T cell receptor beta chain was observed in a study of Graves' ophthalmopathy and Graves' hyperthyroidism. As the template, RNA transcripts were used to amplify TCR beta CDR3 regions. HTBI-primed first-round RT-PCR preceded second-round multiplex PCR. MiXCR was run by TCRdb on the multiplex PCR reads, yielding one entry per CDR3 protein. Of tens of thousands of distinct CDR3 sequences in the sample, under 65% were seen once. Every ophthalmopathy donor presented moderate-to-severe activity, CAS ≥3, NOSPECS ≥4 and duration under 3 months. Germline CDR1 reads LNHDA; CDR2 reads SQIVND (reference sequence). The CDR3 runs 15 residues. V lost 6 bases and J lost 7; bases outside the gene matches: 8.

The chain has TRBV19 and TRBJ1-6, with 8 bases identical to TRBD1. The sequence derives from an adult man with Graves' ophthalmopathy. The sample consisted of peripheral blood. The CDR3 sequence is CASSIRQGRNSPLHF. CDR3 nucleotides: TGTGCCAGTAGCATTCGACAGGGGCGAAATTCACCCCTCCACTTT. The whole variable domain, filled in from reference TRBV19 and TRBJ1-6, reads DGGITQSPKYLFRKEGQNVTLSCEQNLNHDAMYWYRQDPGQGLRLIYYSQIVNDFQKGDIAEGYSVSREKKESFPLTVTSAQKNPTAFYLCASSIRQGRNSPLHFGNGTRLTVT.